These 8 T cell receptor beta chains share one sample of origin, sequenced in a study of blood T cell repertoires in COVID-19. The method was immunoSEQ multiplex PCR; TCRdb's version includes in-frame clones alone and lacks a portion of them. The sample lists 95,000 to 100,000 clones, roughly four fifths occurring once. What was sequenced was peripheral blood. The receptors stem from a human donor in a cohort sampled during active COVID-19.

The rearrangement uses TRBV12-5 and TRBJ2-5; perhaps TRBD2 as D (6 bases). Germline CDR1 and CDR2: LGHNT and FRNRAP. The V end lost 0 bases, the J end lost 5 bases, and 16 bases lay between the germline ends. This CDR3 comprises 16 residues. The CDR3 reads CASGLVLPLARETQYF. As DNA, the CDR3 is TGTGCTAGTGGTTTGGTTCTCCCACTAGCACGGGAGACCCAGTACTTC.

The gene calls are TRBV10-2 and TRBJ1-1; D ambiguous. This CDR3 has 14 residues. Germline assignment: CDR1 WSHSY and CDR2 SAAADI. Deletions cut 6 bases from V and 4 bases from J, with 15 bases between. CDR3 nucleotides: TGCGCCAGCAGCCAGATTAGGAGTGGCACTGAAGCTTTCTTT. This sequence encodes CASSQIRSGTEAFF.

As to this clone: A junction end diverges from the germline sequence, so it may reflect a read error. The chain links TRBV11-2 to TRBJ2-5; 8 bases match TRBD2. The CDR3 has 15 amino acids. Germline CDR1 and CDR2: SGHAT and FQNNGV. The CDR3 region has the DNA TGTGCCAGCAGCCCAACCCGCAGCGGGAGTGAGACCCGGTACTTC. It yields the protein CASSPTRSGSETRYF.

The chain has TRBV12-5 and TRBJ1-3; D may be TRBD1 (5 bases). The CDR3 extends over 15 amino acids. Looked up from germline, CDR1 is LGHNT and CDR2 is FRNRAP. V lost 6 bases and J lost 0, with 12 bases in between. The CDR3 region is CASGRTPLSGNTIYF. The CDR3 DNA reads TGTGCTAGTGGCAGGACACCCCTCTCTGGAAACACCATATATTTT.

This chain uses TRBV4-1 with TRBJ1-1; no clear D gene. Trimming stripped 0 bases from V and 5 bases from J, with 13 bases between. The CDR3 is made up of 15 amino acids. CDR1 MGHRA and CDR2 YSYEKL come from the germline V gene. The CDR3 region is CASSQDEQVWTEAFF. CDR3 nucleotide sequence: TGCGCCAGCAGCCAAGATGAGCAGGTTTGGACTGAAGCTTTCTTT.

The V call is TRBV5-8, the J call TRBJ2-1; D remains unclear. V lost 1 base and J lost 1, with 9 bases in between. The CDR3 is made up of 15 amino acids. Germline V gives CDR1 SGHTS, CDR2 YDEGEE. In DNA form, the CDR3 reads TGTGCCAGCAGCTTGTGGGCAGTATCCTACAATGAGCAGTTCTTC. Translated, it gives CASSLWAVSYNEQFF.

The CDR3 DNA reads as TGTGCCAGCAGCCGAACTTCAGGGGGCCAGTATGGCTACACCTTC. It specifies CASSRTSGGQYGYTF. The chain joins TRBV3-1 (or the pseudogene TRBV3-2) to TRBJ1-2, with TRBD1 identical over 8 bases. Germline loops: CDR1 LGHDT, CDR2 YNNKEL (reference sequence). The V segment lost 4 bases and the J segment 5 bases; nucleotides outside the gene matches: 9. CDR3 length equals 15 residues.

This sequence joins TRBV6-4 and TRBJ2-3, with no clear D. V lost 6 bases and J 0 bases, leaving 10 bases between the germline ends. The CDR3 extends over 14 amino acids. Germline-derived CDR1 and CDR2 are MRHNA and SNTAGT. In nucleotides, the CDR3 is TGTGCCAGCAGACAATCCCACAGCACAGATACGCAGTATTTT. Translating gives CASRQSHSTDTQYF.